This T cell receptor (beta chain) is from a study of shared clonotypes between healthy human individuals. For the study at large: CD8 memory received one plate per donor, CD8 naive two, CD4 memory three and CD4 naive three.

A 200 ng quantity of DNA, 32,000 or so T cell genomes, went into the sorted-subset replicate PCRs. Libraries were prepared by immunoSEQ multiplex PCR; TCRdb keeps only in-frame clonotypes and omits some of them. The repertoire includes millions of clones, over 85% of them detected once, and 0.13% sits in the top ten. Regarding the study as a whole: Naive CD4 clonotype sharing across a few donors was about 5%. Sequencing depth was a factor that was expected to affect clonotype sharing among donors.

Of note for this clone: As yet, its antigen is unknown.

CDR3 size: 13 residues. The ends lost 1 base at V and 6 bases at J; junction bases unmatched: 2. Germline V CDR1 and CDR2: ENHRY, SYGVKD. The rearrangement uses TRBV10-3 and TRBJ1-2; TRBD1 aligns across 7 bases. This sequence originates from a man aged 18 to 29 in good health. Sequencing input: naive CD4+ T cells sorted from blood. Sample subset: CD45RA+ positively selected. Here the CDR3 reads CAISEFGQDGYTF. In DNA, the CDR3 is TGTGCCATCAGTGAGTTTGGACAGGATGGCTACACCTTC.